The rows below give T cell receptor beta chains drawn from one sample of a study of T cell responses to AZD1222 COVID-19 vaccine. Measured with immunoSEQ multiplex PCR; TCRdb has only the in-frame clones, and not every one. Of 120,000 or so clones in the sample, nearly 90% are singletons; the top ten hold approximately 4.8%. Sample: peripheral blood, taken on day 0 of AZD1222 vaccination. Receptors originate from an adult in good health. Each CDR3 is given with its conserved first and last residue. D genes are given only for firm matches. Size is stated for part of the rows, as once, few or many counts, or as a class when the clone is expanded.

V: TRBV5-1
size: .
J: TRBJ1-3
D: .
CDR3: CASSFYGGAGNTIYF
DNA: TGCGCCAGCAGCTTTTACGGGGGCGCTGGAAACACCATATATTTT

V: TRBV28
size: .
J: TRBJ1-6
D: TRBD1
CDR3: CASSPDRDGSPLHF
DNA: TGTGCCAGCAGCCCGGACAGGGACGGATCACCCCTCCACTTT

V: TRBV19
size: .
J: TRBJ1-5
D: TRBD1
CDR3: CASSLPPPGGRQPQHF
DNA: TGTGCCAGTAGTCTCCCGCCCCCAGGGGGCCGGCAGCCCCAGCATTTT

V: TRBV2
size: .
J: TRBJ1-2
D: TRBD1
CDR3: CASRTGVIYGYTF
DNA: TGTGCCAGCAGAACAGGGGTAATTTATGGCTACACCTTC

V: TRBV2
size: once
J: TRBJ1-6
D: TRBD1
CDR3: CASSGDRGGNSPLHF
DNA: TGTGCCAGCAGTGGGGACAGGGGGGGTAATTCACCCCTCCACTTT

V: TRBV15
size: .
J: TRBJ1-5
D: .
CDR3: CATSRYQADQPQHF
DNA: TGTGCCACCAGCAGATACCAAGCGGATCAGCCCCAGCATTTT

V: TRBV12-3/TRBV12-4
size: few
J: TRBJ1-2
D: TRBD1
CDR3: CASRRTGEGGYTF
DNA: TGTGCCAGCAGACGGACAGGGGAGGGTGGCTACACCTTC

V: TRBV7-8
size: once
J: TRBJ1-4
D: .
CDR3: CASSLLGSPEKLFF
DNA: TGTGCCAGCAGCTTATTAGGCAGCCCAGAAAAACTGTTTTTT

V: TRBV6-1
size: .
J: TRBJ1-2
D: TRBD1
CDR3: CASRDHRQGPGYTF
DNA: TGTGCCAGCAGGGATCATAGACAGGGGCCTGGCTACACCTTC

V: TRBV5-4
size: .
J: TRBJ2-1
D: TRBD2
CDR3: CASSSGGTSLAGRSYNEQFF
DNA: TGTGCCAGCAGCTCCGGCGGGACCTCACTAGCGGGACGTTCCTACAATGAGCAGTTCTTC

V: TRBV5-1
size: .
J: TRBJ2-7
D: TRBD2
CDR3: CASSLTSGGAYEQYF
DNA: TGCGCCAGCAGCTTGACTAGCGGGGGGGCCTACGAGCAGTACTTC

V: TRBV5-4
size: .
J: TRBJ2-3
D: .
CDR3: CASSLASADTQYF
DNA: TGTGCCAGCAGCTTGGCTAGCGCAGATACGCAGTATTTT

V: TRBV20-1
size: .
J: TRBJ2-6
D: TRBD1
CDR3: CSASPTRTGPYGANVLTF
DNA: TGCAGTGCTAGTCCCACTCGGACAGGTCCGTATGGGGCCAACGTCCTGACTTTC

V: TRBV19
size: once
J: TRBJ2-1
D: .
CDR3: CASSIWIGRGSYNEQFF
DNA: TGTGCCAGTAGTATCTGGATTGGCAGGGGATCCTACAATGAGCAGTTCTTC

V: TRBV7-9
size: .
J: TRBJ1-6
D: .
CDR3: CASSPTGNSPLHF
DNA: TGTGCCAGCAGCCCCACGGGGAATTCACCCCTCCACTTT

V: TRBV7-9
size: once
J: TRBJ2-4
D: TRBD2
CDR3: CASSPRTSGGYIQYF
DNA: TGTGCCAGCAGCCCCCGGACTAGCGGGGGATACATTCAGTACTTC

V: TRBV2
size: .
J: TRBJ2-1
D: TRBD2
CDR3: CASSEVTSGNNEQFF
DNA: TGTGCCAGCAGTGAAGTGACTAGCGGGAACAATGAGCAGTTCTTC

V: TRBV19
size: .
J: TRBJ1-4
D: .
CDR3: CASSSRSTNEKLFF
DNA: TGTGCCAGTAGTAGCAGATCAACTAATGAAAAACTGTTTTTT

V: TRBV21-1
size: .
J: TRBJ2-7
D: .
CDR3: CASSKGEGGPYEQYF
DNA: TGTGCCAGCAGCAAAGGGGAGGGAGGCCCCTACGAGCAGTACTTC

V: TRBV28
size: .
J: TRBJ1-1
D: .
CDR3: CASSRPQEAFF
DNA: TGTGCCAGCAGCCGACCTCAAGAAGCTTTCTTT

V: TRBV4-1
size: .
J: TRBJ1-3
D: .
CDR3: CASSPNPPAVAGNTIYF
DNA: TGCGCCAGCAGCCCAAATCCACCGGCAGTGGCGGGAAACACCATATATTTT

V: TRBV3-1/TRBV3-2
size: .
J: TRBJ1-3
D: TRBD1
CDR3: CASSQAGGSGNTIYF
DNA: TGTGCCAGCAGCCAAGCAGGGGGCTCTGGAAACACCATATATTTT

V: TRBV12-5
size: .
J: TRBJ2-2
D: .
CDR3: CASGLVIGGDPNTGELFF
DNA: TGTGCTAGTGGTTTGGTAATAGGGGGGGACCCGAACACCGGGGAGCTGTTTTTT

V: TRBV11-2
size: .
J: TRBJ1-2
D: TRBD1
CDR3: CASSMSTGTGYGYTF
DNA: TGTGCCAGCAGCATGTCGACAGGGACGGGGTATGGCTACACCTTC

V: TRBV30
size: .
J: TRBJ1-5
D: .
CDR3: CAWSASHTGNNQPQHF
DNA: TGTGCCTGGAGTGCCTCACACACAGGGAACAATCAGCCCCAGCATTTT

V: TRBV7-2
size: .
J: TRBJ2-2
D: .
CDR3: CASSLLFGANTGELFF
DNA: TGTGCCAGCAGCTTATTATTTGGGGCGAACACCGGGGAGCTGTTTTTT

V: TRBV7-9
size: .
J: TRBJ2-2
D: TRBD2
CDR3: CASSQTPTSGRTGTGELFF
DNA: TGTGCCAGCAGCCAAACGCCGACTAGCGGGAGGACCGGAACCGGGGAGCTGTTTTTT

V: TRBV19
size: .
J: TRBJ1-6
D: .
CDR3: CAGGGSPNSPLHF
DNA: TGTGCCGGGGGGGGCAGTCCCAATTCACCCCTCCACTTT

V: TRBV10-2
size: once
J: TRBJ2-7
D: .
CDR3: CASSDIGGSSYEQYF
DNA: TGCGCCAGCAGTGATATAGGAGGAAGCTCCTACGAGCAGTACTTC

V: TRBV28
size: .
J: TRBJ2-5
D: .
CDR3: CASLRDVQETQYF
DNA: TGTGCCAGCCTCCGGGACGTTCAAGAGACCCAGTACTTC

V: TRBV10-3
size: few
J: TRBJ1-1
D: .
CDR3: CAISIPGNTEAFF
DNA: TGTGCCATCAGCATCCCGGGGAACACTGAAGCTTTCTTT

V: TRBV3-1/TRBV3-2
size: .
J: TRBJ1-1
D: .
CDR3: CASSNGLYYF
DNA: TGTGCCAGCAGCAACGGACTTTACTACTTT

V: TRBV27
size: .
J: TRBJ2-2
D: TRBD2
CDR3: CASSFFSGGSGTGELFF
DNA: TGTGCCAGCAGTTTCTTCTCTGGCGGGAGTGGTACCGGGGAGCTGTTTTTT

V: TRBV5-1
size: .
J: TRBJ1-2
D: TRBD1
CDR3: CASSFGDRDYGYTF
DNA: TGCGCCAGCAGCTTCGGGGACAGAGACTATGGCTACACCTTC

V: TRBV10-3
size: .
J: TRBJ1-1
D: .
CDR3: CAISDSRNTEAFF
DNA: TGTGCCATCAGTGACAGCAGGAACACTGAAGCTTTCTTT

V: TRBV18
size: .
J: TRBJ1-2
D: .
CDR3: CASSPNPGGDYGYTF
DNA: TGTGCCAGCTCACCAAATCCCGGGGGCGATTATGGCTACACCTTC

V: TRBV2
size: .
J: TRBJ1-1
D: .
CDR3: CASRAPDRPPGAFF
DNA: TGTGCCAGCAGGGCGCCCGACAGGCCCCCTGGGGCTTTCTTT

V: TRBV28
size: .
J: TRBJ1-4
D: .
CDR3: CASSPFGTYNEKLFF
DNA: TGTGCCAGCAGCCCTTTCGGGACTTATAATGAAAAACTGTTTTTT

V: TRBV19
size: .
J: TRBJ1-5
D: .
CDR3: CASSNKDANQPQHF
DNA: TGTGCCAGTAGCAACAAGGACGCTAATCAGCCCCAGCATTTT

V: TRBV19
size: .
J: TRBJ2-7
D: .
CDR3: CASSPPRSEQYF
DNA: TGTGCCAGTAGCCCTCCTAGGTCGGAGCAGTACTTC

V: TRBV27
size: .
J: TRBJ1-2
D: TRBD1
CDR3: CASSPGQGAGGYTF
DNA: TGTGCCAGCAGTCCCGGACAGGGGGCGGGAGGCTACACCTTC

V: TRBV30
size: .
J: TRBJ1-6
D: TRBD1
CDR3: CAWRDGGTGASPLHF
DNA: TGTGCCTGGAGGGATGGGGGGACAGGGGCTTCACCCCTCCACTTT

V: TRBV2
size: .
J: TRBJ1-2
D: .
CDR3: CASSEGHLYGYTF
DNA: TGTGCCAGCAGTGAAGGGCATCTCTATGGCTACACCTTC

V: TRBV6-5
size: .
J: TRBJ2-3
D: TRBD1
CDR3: CASRRQGSTDTQYF
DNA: TGTGCCAGCCGTAGACAGGGGAGCACAGATACGCAGTATTTT

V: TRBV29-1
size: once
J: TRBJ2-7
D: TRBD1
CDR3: CSGTGDSYEQYF
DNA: TGCAGCGGGACAGGGGACTCCTACGAGCAGTACTTC

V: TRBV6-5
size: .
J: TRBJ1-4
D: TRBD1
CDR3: CASRLTGGTNEKLFF
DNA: TGTGCCAGCAGGTTGACAGGGGGCACTAATGAAAAACTGTTTTTT

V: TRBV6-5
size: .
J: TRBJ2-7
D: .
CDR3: CASSYSEGKAYEQYF
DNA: TGTGCCAGCAGTTACTCAGAGGGAAAGGCCTACGAGCAGTACTTC

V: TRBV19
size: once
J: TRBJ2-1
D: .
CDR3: CASSDRMLANNEQFF
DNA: TGTGCCAGTAGTGATAGGATGTTGGCCAACAATGAGCAGTTCTTC

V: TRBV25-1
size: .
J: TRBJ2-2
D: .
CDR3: CASSEWSNTGELFF
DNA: TGTGCCAGCAGTGAATGGTCGAACACCGGGGAGCTGTTTTTT

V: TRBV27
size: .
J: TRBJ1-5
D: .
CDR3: CASSFLDQPQHF
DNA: TGTGCCAGCAGTTTTCTCGATCAGCCCCAGCATTTT